This TCR beta chain emerged from a study of PD-1 blockade in classical Hodgkin lymphoma. Study outcomes and limitations: Newly diagnosed patients reportedly trailed healthy donors in baseline TCR diversity. Sources of repertoire differences remain undefined, possibly disease activity or prior therapy.

Profiling relied on immunoSEQ multiplex PCR, and the TCRdb table lists in-frame clones only, not all of them. This table holds just under 20,000 clones, about 85% found once. V shed 4 bases and J shed 2 bases, with 16 bases lying between them. CDR1 is SGHRS, CDR2 YFSETQ, per germline. This CDR3 has 16 residues. Comment on this clone: Its antigen remains unknown.

Time point reported: newly diagnosed, previously untreated cHL patient sample. Negative selection with magnetic separation was used to purify CD4+ T cells from thawed PBMCs. What served as comparison were PBMCs in newly diagnosed, untreated classical Hodgkin lymphoma. This chain joins TRBV5-1 and TRBJ1-5, with a possible D match to TRBD1 (5 bases). This receptor was obtained from a human donor with classical Hodgkin lymphoma. Source material: CD4+ T cells from blood. CDR3 coding DNA: TGCGCCAGCAGCCCCGGGGGGGGTCGGGGCAATCAGCCCCAGCATTTT. Translated, it gives CASSPGGGRGNQPQHF.